The entry below describes one TCR beta chain. CDR1 is SGHRS and CDR2 is YFSETQ in the germline V gene. V trimming: 3 bases; J trimming: 3 bases; junction bases outside the gene matches: 6. The CDR3 length is 17 residues. Clones were read by immunoSEQ multiplex PCR, and TCRdb kept only the in-frame ones, dropping some. The sample contains more than 200,000 clones, around 86% of which appear only once. Assignments of participants to cohorts depended upon their own reported clinical history. The data originate from a study of blood T cell repertoires in COVID-19. Sequenced: PBMCs or T cells enriched from blood (not recorded which). This clonotype was sampled from a woman aged 50 to 60 who had recovered from COVID-19. The V and J genes are TRBV5-1 and TRBJ2-2; 12 bases align to TRBD2. CDR3 sequence: CASSSGGTSGYTGELFF. The CDR3 DNA sequence: TGCGCCAGCAGCTCGGGGGGGACTAGCGGGTACACCGGGGAGCTGTTTTTT.